The 3 T cell receptor beta chains reported below all come from one sample, sequenced in a study of neurological immune-mediated disorders. MiXCR was run by TCRdb on the 5' RACE reads, yielding one entry per CDR3 protein. The sample records 25,000 to 30,000 distinct CDR3 sequences, 3% to 3.5% being singletons. The sequenced sample was PBMCs. All receptors derive from a woman aged 30 to 39 with multiple sclerosis.

This clonotype appeared many times. The chain uses TRBV27 and TRBJ1-2; TRBD1 might be the D (6 bases). V dropped 1 base and J dropped 4 bases, with 16 bases sitting between them. The CDR3 has 16 amino acids. Per the germline V gene, CDR1 is MNHEY and CDR2 is SMNVEV (reference sequence). This CDR3 reads CASSLYGGGSGYGYTF. The CDR3 bases are TGTGCCAGCAGTTTATACGGGGGCGGGTCGGGCTATGGCTACACCTTC.

This clonotype was seen ten or more times. One end of the junction does not line up with germline, which may come from a read error. V and J are TRBV7-2 and TRBJ1-6; possible D gene TRBD1, 6 bases. Germline V gene sequence: CDR1 SGHTA, CDR2 FQGNSA. The CDR3 has 18 residues. As DNA, the CDR3 is TGTGCCAGCAGCTTAGTTACGGGCTTGGGGGCGAGCGGTTCACCCCTCAACTTT. Translating it yields CASSLVTGLGASGSPLNF.

There are many counts of this clonotype. The V and J genes are TRBV27 and TRBJ2-7; 15 nucleotides line up with TRBD2. The V gene's germline CDR1 is MNHEY and CDR2 SMNVEV (reference sequence). Trimming at V came to 0 bases and at J to 3 bases, leaving 6 bases not matched to a gene. The CDR3 extends over 18 amino acids. CDR3 sequence reads: CASSLSGLAGGPYYEQYF. For the CDR3, the DNA is TGTGCCAGCAGTTTATCGGGACTAGCGGGAGGTCCGTACTACGAGCAGTACTTC.